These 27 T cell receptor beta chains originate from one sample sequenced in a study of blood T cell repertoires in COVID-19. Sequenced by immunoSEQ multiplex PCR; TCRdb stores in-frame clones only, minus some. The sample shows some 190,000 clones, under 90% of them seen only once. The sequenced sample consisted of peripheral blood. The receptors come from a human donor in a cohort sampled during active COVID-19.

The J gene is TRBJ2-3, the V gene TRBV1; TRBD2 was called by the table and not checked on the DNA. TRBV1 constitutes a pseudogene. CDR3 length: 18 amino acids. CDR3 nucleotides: TGCACCAGCAGCCAAGATTGTAATCGGCGGGGTCGGACAGATACGCAGTATTTT. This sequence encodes CTSSQDCNRRGRTDTQYF.

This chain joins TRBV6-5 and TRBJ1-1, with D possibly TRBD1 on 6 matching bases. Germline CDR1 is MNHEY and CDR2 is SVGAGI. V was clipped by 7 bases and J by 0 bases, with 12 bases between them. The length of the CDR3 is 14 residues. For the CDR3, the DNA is TGTGCCAGCATCTCTGGGACACTGAACACTGAAGCTTTCTTT. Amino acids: CASISGTLNTEAFF.

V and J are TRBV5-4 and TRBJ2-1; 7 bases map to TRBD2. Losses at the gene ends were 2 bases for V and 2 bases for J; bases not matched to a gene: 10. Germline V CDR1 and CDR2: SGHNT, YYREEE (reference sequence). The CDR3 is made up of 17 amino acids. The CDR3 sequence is CASSFGGSFATYNEQFF. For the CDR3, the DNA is TGTGCCAGCAGCTTCGGCGGGAGCTTCGCAACCTACAATGAGCAGTTCTTC.

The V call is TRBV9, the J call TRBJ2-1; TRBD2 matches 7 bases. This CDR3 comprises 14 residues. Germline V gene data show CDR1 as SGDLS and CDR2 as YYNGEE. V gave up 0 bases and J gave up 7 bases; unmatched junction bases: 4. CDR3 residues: CASSVAGGWNEQFF. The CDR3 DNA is TGTGCCAGCAGCGTAGCGGGGGGATGGAATGAGCAGTTCTTC. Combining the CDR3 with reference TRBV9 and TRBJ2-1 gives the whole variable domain DSGVTQTPKHLITATGQRVTLRCSPRSGDLSVYWYQQSLDQGLQFLIQYYNGEERAKGNILERFSAQQFPDLHSELNLSSLELGDSALYFCASSVAGGWNEQFFGPGTRLTVL.

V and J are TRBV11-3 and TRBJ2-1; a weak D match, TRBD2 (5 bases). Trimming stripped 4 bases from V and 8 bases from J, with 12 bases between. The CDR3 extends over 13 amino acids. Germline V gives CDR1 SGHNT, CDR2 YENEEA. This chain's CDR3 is CASSSGIKHEQFF. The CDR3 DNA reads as TGTGCCAGCAGCTCGGGGATCAAACATGAGCAGTTCTTC.

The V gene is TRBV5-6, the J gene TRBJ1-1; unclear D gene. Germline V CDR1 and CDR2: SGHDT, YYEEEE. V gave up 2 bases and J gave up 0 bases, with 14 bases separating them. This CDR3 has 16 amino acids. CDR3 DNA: TGTGCCAGCAGCTTTTGGGAGATCGGGTTGAACACTGAAGCTTTCTTT. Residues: CASSFWEIGLNTEAFF. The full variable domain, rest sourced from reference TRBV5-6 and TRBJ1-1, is DAGVTQSPTHLIKTRGQQVTLRCSPKSGHDTVSWYQQALGQGPQFIFQYYEEEERQRGNFPDRFSGHQFPNYSSELNVNALLLGDSALYLCASSFWEIGLNTEAFFGQGTRLTVV.

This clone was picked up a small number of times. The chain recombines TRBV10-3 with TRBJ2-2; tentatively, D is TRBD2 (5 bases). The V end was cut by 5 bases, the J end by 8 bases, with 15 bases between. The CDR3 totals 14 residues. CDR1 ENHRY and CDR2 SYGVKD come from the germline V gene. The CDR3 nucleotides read TGTGCCATCAGTAACCCGGCCCGGGATGGGGAGCTGTTTTTT. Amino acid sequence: CAISNPARDGELFF.

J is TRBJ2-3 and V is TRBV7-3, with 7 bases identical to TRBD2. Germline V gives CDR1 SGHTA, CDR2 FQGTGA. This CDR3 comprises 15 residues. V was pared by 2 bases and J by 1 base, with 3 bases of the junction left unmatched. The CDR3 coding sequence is TGTGCCAGCAGCTTAGGGCTAGCGGGCACAGATACGCAGTATTTT. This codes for CASSLGLAGTDTQYF.

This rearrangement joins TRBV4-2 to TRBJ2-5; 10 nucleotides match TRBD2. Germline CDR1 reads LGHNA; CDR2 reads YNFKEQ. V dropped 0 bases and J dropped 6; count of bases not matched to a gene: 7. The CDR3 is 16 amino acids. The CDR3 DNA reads TGTGCCAGCAGCCAAGATACAGCGGGGGGGTACAAGACCCAGTACTTC. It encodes CASSQDTAGGYKTQYF.

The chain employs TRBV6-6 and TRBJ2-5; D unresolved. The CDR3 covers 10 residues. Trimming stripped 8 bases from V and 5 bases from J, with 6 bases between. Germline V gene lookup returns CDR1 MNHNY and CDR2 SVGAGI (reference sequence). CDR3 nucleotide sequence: TGTGCCAGCCGCGCGGAGACCCAGTACTTC. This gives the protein CASRAETQYF.

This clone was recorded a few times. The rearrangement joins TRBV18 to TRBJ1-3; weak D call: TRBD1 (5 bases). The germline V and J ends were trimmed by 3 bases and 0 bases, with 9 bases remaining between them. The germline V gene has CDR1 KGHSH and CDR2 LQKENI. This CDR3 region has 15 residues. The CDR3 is CASSPGGTSGNTIYF. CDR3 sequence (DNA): TGTGCCAGCTCACCTGGGGGGACCTCTGGAAACACCATATATTTT.

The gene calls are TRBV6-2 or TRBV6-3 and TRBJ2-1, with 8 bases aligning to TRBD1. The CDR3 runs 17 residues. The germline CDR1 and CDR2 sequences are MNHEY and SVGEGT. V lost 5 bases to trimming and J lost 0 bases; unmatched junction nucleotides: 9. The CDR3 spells CASSTRRQGSSYNEQFF. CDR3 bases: TGTGCCAGCAGTACGAGAAGACAGGGGAGCTCCTACAATGAGCAGTTCTTC.

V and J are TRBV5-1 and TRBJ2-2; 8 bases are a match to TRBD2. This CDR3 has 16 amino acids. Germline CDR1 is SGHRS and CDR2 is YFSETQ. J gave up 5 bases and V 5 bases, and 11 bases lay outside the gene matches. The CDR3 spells CASRPEREWGTGELFF. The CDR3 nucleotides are TGCGCCAGCAGACCCGAGCGGGAGTGGGGGACCGGGGAGCTGTTTTTT.

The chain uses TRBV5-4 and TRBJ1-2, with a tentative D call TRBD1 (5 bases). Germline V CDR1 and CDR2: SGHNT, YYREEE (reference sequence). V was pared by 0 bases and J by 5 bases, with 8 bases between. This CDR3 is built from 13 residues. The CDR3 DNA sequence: TGTGCCAGCAGCTTGGCCGGGGGTTATGGCTACACCTTC. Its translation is CASSLAGGYGYTF.

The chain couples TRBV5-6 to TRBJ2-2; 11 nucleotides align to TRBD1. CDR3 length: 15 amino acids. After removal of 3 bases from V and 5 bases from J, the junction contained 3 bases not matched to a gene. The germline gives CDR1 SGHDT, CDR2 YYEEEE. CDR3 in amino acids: CASSWGTGGTGELFF. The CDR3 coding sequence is TGTGCCAGCAGCTGGGGGACAGGGGGAACCGGGGAGCTGTTTTTT.

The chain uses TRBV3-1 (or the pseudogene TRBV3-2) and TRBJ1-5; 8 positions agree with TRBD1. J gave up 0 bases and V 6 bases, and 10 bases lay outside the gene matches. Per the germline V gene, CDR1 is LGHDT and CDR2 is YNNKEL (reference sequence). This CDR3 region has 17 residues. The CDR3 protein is CASSMGQDLHSNQPQHF. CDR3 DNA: TGTGCCAGCAGTATGGGACAGGACCTTCATAGCAATCAGCCCCAGCATTTT.

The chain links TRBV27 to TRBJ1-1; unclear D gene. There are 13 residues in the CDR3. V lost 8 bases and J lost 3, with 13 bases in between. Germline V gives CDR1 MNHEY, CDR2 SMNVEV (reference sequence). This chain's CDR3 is CASSWTGDTEAFF. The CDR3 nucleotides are TGTGCCAGCTCCTGGACGGGAGACACTGAAGCTTTCTTT.

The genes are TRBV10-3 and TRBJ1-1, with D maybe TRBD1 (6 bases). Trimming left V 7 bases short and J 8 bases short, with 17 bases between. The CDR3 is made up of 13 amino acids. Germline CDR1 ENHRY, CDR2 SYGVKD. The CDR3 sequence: CAIKGTPSSEAFF. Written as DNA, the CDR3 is TGTGCCATCAAGGGGACACCTTCTTCGGAAGCTTTCTTT.

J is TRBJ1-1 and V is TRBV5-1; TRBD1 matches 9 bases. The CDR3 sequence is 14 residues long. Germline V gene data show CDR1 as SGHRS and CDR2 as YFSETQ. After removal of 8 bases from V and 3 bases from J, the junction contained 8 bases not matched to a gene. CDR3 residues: CASTEQGAYTEAFF. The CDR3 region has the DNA TGCGCCAGTACCGAACAGGGGGCGTACACTGAAGCTTTCTTT.

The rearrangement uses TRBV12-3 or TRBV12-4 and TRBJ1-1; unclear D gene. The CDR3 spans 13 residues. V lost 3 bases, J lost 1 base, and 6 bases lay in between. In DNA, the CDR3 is TGTGCCAGCAGTTTGACTTGGAACACTGAAGCTTTCTTT. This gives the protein CASSLTWNTEAFF.

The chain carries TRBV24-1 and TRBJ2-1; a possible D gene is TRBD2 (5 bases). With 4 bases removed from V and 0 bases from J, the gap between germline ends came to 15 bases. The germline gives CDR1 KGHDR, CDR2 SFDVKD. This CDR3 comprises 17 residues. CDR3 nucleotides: TGTGCCACCAGTGACCCGCTTGCGGGTAGCTCCTACAATGAGCAGTTCTTC. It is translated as CATSDPLAGSSYNEQFF.

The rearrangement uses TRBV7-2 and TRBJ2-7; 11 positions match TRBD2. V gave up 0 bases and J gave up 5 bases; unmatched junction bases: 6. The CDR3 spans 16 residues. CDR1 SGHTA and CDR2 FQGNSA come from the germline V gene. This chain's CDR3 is CASSLASSGRANEQYF. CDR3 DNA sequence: TGTGCCAGCAGCTTAGCGAGTAGCGGGAGGGCCAACGAGCAGTACTTC.

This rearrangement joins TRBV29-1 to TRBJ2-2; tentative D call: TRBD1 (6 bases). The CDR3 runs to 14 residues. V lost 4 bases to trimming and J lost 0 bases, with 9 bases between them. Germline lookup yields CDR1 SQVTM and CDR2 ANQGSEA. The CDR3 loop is CSVGTAANTGELFF. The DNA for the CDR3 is TGCAGCGTTGGGACAGCCGCGAACACCGGGGAGCTGTTTTTT.

CDR3 sequence reads: CASSVGAGTGETQYF. CDR3 nucleotide sequence: TGTGCCAGCAGCGTAGGTGCGGGGACGGGGGAGACCCAGTACTTC. The genes are TRBV9 and TRBJ2-5; D may be TRBD2 (6 bases). V was clipped by 0 bases and J by 5 bases, with 14 bases between them. The V gene's germline CDR1 is SGDLS and CDR2 YYNGEE. This CDR3 has 15 amino acids.

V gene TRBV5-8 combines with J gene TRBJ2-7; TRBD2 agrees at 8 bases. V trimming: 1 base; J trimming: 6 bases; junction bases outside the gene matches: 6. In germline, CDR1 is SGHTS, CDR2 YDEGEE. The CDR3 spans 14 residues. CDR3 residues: CASSLIGGGREQYV. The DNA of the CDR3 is TGTGCCAGCAGCTTGATCGGGGGGGGTCGCGAGCAGTACGTC.

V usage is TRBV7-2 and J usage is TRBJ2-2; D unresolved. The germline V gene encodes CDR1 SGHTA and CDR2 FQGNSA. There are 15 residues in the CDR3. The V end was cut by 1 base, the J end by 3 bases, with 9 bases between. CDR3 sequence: CASSLGLPDTGELFF. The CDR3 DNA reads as TGTGCCAGCAGCTTAGGGTTACCGGACACCGGGGAGCTGTTTTTT.

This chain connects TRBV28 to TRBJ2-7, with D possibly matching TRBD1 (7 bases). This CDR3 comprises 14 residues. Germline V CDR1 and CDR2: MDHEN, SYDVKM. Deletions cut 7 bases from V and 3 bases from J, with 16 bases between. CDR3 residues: CASTRRDRYYEQYF. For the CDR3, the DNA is TGTGCCAGCACTCGGAGGGACAGATACTACGAGCAGTACTTC.